Below, 17 T cell receptor beta chains from the same sample are listed, as sequenced in a study of T cells in localized non-small cell lung cancer. Clones were sequenced by immunoSEQ multiplex PCR, and TCRdb holds only the in-frame ones, with some missing. The sample shows approximately 2,500 clones, approximately 26% of them seen only once. The sample consisted of normal lung tissue next to the tumor, taken before any cancer treatment. These TCRs come from a man aged 35 to 69 with stage II squamous cell lung carcinoma.

The V gene is TRBV30, the J gene TRBJ1-5; 7 nucleotides line up with TRBD1. The CDR3 loop spans 15 amino acids. Germline CDR1 and CDR2: GTSNPN and SVGIG (reference sequence). After removal of 3 bases from V and 1 base from J, the junction contained 6 bases not matched to a gene. CDR3 region: CAWSPGTASNQPQHF. As DNA, the CDR3 is TGTGCCTGGAGCCCGGGGACAGCAAGCAATCAGCCCCAGCATTTT.

This clone is medium-sized (0.01 to 0.1%) by share. The J gene is TRBJ1-4, the V gene TRBV7-2; D remains ambiguous. V was trimmed by 7 bases and J by 7 bases, leaving 13 bases between them. This CDR3 region has 13 residues. Germline V lookup: CDR1 SGHTA, CDR2 FQGNSA. The CDR3 region has the DNA TGTGCCAGCAAGGCGGCAGGCAGTGAAAAACTGTTTTTT. Encoded protein: CASKAAGSEKLFF.

In its sample, this clone ranks as medium-sized. The chain carries TRBV9 and TRBJ2-1, with 8 positions matching TRBD1. The CDR3 extends over 16 amino acids. Germline CDR1 and CDR2: SGDLS and YYNGEE. J lost 3 bases, V lost 5 bases, and 10 bases had no gene match. The CDR3 region is CASSLQAGGFYNEQFF. CDR3 nucleotide sequence: TGTGCCAGCAGTCTCCAGGCAGGGGGCTTCTACAATGAGCAGTTCTTC.

The table lists this clone with a few counts. The chain couples TRBV23-1 to TRBJ2-1, with D perhaps matching TRBD1 (6 bases). TRBV23-1 is treated as an ORF (open reading frame) with a function not yet certain. V was trimmed by 7 bases and J by 0 bases, leaving 25 bases between them. This CDR3 region has 19 residues. The DNA of the CDR3 is TGCGCCAGCACTCAGGACAAAGACAGGTGGGTTCACTCCTACAATGAGCAGTTCTTC. Amino acids: CASTQDKDRWVHSYNEQFF.

The genes are TRBV11-3 and TRBJ2-1; 8 bases match TRBD2. V lost 6 bases to trimming and J lost 10 bases; unmatched junction nucleotides: 11. Germline CDR1 SGHNT, CDR2 YENEEA. This CDR3 has 14 residues. The CDR3 region is CASRTSAGFWEQFF. The CDR3 nucleotides read TGTGCCAGCAGGACTAGCGCCGGGTTCTGGGAGCAGTTCTTC.

V usage is TRBV11-3 and J usage is TRBJ1-1; 9 nucleotides align to TRBD1. Trimming took 5 bases from V and 4 from J; bases not matched to a gene: 5. In germline, CDR1 is SGHNT, CDR2 YENEEA. The CDR3 length is 14 residues. Written as DNA, the CDR3 is TGTGCCAGCAGCCACTTGACAGGGGGCACTGAAGCTTTCTTT. Its protein is CASSHLTGGTEAFF.

The rearrangement links TRBV11-3 to TRBJ2-7, with a possible D match to TRBD2 (5 bases). This CDR3 contains 14 residues. Trimming cost V 3 bases and J 4 bases, with 13 bases left between them. Germline CDR1 reads SGHNT; CDR2 reads YENEEA. CDR3 protein: CASSLRGSDYEQYF. In nucleotides, the CDR3 is TGTGCCAGCAGCTTGCGCGGGTCGGATTACGAGCAGTACTTC.

The V gene is TRBV18, the J gene TRBJ1-4; the D is unclear. The CDR3 loop spans 12 amino acids. Germline CDR1 KGHSH, CDR2 LQKENI. V lost 8 bases to trimming and J lost 7 bases, with 11 bases between them. The chain's CDR3 is CASKDQFEKLFF. The CDR3 region has the DNA TGTGCCAGCAAGGACCAATTTGAAAAACTGTTTTTT.

This clone is medium-sized by share. The J gene is TRBJ2-1, the V gene TRBV11-3, with 8 bases fitting TRBD2. Germline CDR1 SGHNT, CDR2 YENEEA. With V trimmed by 6 bases and J by 5 bases, 9 bases remained unmatched. CDR3 length: 15 residues. The CDR3 is CASSRSGSKNNEQFF. In DNA, the CDR3 is TGTGCCAGCAGTAGAAGCGGGAGTAAGAACAATGAGCAGTTCTTC.

Relative to its sample, this clone is large. This rearrangement joins TRBV28 to TRBJ1-1; D might be TRBD1 (5 bases). CDR3 length: 15 amino acids. Germline V gene sequence: CDR1 MDHEN, CDR2 SYDVKM. Trimming took 6 bases from V and 1 from J, leaving 15 bases between them. In DNA form, the CDR3 reads TGTGCCAGCAGCATCCCGTTGCAGGGGAACACTGAAGCTTTCTTT. Its translation is CASSIPLQGNTEAFF.

This clone was found a few times. The V call is TRBV18, the J call TRBJ1-4; 9 nucleotides match TRBD1. The V and J ends lost 5 bases and 6 bases, in that order; junction bases with no gene match: 1. CDR1 and CDR2 (germline): KGHSH, LQKENI. The CDR3 is 13 amino acids. CDR3 DNA sequence: TGTGCCAGCTCAAGGGACAGGGATGAAAAACTGTTTTTT. Its translation is CASSRDRDEKLFF.

The chain recombines TRBV18 with TRBJ2-6, with D perhaps assigned TRBD1 or TRBD2 (5 bases each). V was clipped by 11 bases and J by 3 bases, with 17 bases between them. Germline values: CDR1 KGHSH, CDR2 LQKENI. The CDR3 length is 15 residues. The CDR3 sequence: CAVPRGDRGANVLTF. The CDR3 DNA reads TGTGCCGTACCCCGTGGGGACCGTGGGGCCAACGTCCTGACTTTC.

J is TRBJ2-1 and V is TRBV6-8, with 11 nucleotides matching TRBD2. The CDR3 is made up of 16 amino acids. In germline, CDR1 is MNHGY, CDR2 SAAAGT. The junction had 11 bases not matched to a gene; V was cut back by 10 bases and J by 3 bases. The CDR3 nucleotides are TGTGCCACACAAACCTCGGGACTAGCGGTCTACAATGAGCAGTTCTTC. Amino acids: CATQTSGLAVYNEQFF.

The chain recombines TRBV12-5 with TRBJ2-2; 7 bases fit TRBD2. The germline CDR1 and CDR2 sequences are LGHNT and FRNRAP. The CDR3 is made up of 14 amino acids. J was trimmed by 5 bases and V by 2 bases; bases with no gene match: 2. CDR3 amino acids: CASGLISGTGELFF. The CDR3 nucleotides are TGTGCTAGTGGTTTGATTAGCGGGACCGGGGAGCTGTTTTTT.

In this sample, this clone turned up a few times. The chain couples TRBV29-1 to TRBJ2-2; D is perhaps TRBD1 (6 bases). The V end lost 6 bases, the J end lost 2 bases, and 13 bases lay between the germline ends. The germline V gene encodes CDR1 SQVTM and CDR2 ANQGSEA. The CDR3 is 14 residues long. The CDR3 nucleotides read TGCAGCGTCCTTACAGGGACCAACACCGGGGAGCTGTTTTTT. It encodes CSVLTGTNTGELFF.

The chain has TRBV30 and TRBJ1-1; no reliable D call. V lost 8 bases to trimming and J lost 1 base, with 8 bases between them. Per the germline V gene, CDR1 is GTSNPN and CDR2 is SVGIG (reference sequence). The CDR3 has 11 residues. CDR3 loop: CAGDWNTEAFF. CDR3 in DNA: TGTGCCGGAGATTGGAACACTGAAGCTTTCTTT.

The rearrangement joins TRBV6-8 to TRBJ2-2; 8 bases line up with TRBD2. V shed 7 bases and J 4 bases; nucleotides not matched to a gene: 8. Germline V gene lookup returns CDR1 MNHGY and CDR2 SAAAGT. The length of the CDR3 is 15 residues. Here the CDR3 DNA reads TGTGCCAGCAAACCGGGACTAGTCAGCACCGGGGAGCTGTTTTTT. Translating gives CASKPGLVSTGELFF.